This T cell receptor beta chain originates from a study of T cells in Graves' hyperthyroidism and ophthalmopathy. Germline assignment: CDR1 MRHNA and CDR2 SNTAGT. The V end lost 4 bases, the J end lost 6 bases, and 18 bases lay between the germline ends. This CDR3 is built from 15 residues. The TCR beta CDR3 regions underwent amplification using RNA transcripts as the source. The primer set for the first-round RT-PCR of the TCR CDR3 was HTBI. TCRdb passed the multiplex PCR reads through MiXCR, listing each CDR3 protein once. The repertoire holds around 56,000 distinct CDR3 sequences, with approximately 53% as singletons.

The gene calls are TRBV6-4 and TRBJ1-2; TRBD1 is a possible D gene (6 bases). Sequenced input: blood. The receptor was derived from a woman in her fifties or sixties with Graves' ophthalmopathy. DNA of the CDR3: TGTGCCAGCAGTGTAGAAATGGACAGCCTCGATGGCTACACCTTC. Amino acid sequence: CASSVEMDSLDGYTF.